A single sample is the source of the 28 T cell receptor beta chains below, sequenced in a study of blood T cell repertoires in COVID-19. TCRdb's table, derived via immunoSEQ multiplex PCR, lists solely in-frame clones and lacks some. The data contain about 80,000 clones, roughly 80% of them singletons. What was sequenced was peripheral blood. Receptor source: a woman aged 65 to 85 with acute or convalescent COVID-19.

The chain is built from TRBV29-1 and TRBJ1-2; 10 bases match TRBD1. The CDR3 totals 14 residues. Germline-derived CDR1 and CDR2 are SQVTM and ANQGSEA. J gave up 3 bases and V 5 bases, and 6 bases lay outside the gene matches. The CDR3 spells CSVFGTGADYGYTF. The CDR3 nucleotides read TGCAGCGTTTTTGGGACAGGGGCGGACTATGGCTACACCTTC.

The chain uses TRBV10-1 and TRBJ2-3; maybe TRBD1 (6 bases). Germline V CDR1 and CDR2: WNHNN, SYGVQD (reference sequence). This CDR3 has 14 residues. Between the trimmed V and J ends, which lost 0 bases and 7 bases, there was a span of 11 bases. The CDR3 region has the DNA TGCGCCAGCAGTGAGTCCCGGGACATGCATACGCAGTATTTT. Its translation is CASSESRDMHTQYF.

The chain recombines TRBV7-2 with TRBJ1-6; D gene ambiguous. Between the trimmed V and J ends, which lost 5 bases and 0 bases, there was a span of 14 bases. Germline V gene sequence: CDR1 SGHTA, CDR2 FQGNSA. The CDR3 sequence is 17 residues long. The CDR3 DNA reads as TGTGCCAGCAGCCCAAAGCGGACGAGCTCCTATAATTCACCCCTCCACTTT. It encodes CASSPKRTSSYNSPLHF.

The gene calls are TRBV5-5 and TRBJ2-7; D not resolved. The CDR3 totals 13 residues. Germline V gives CDR1 SGHKS, CDR2 YYEKEE (reference sequence). Trimming cost V 4 bases and J 4 bases, with 12 bases left between them. DNA for the CDR3: TGTGCCAGCAGCAACCCTGAGGATTACGAGCAGTACTTC. It is translated as CASSNPEDYEQYF.

This clone appeared a single time. The chain employs TRBV6-5 and TRBJ2-7; TRBD2 matches 7 bases. CDR3 length: 11 residues. V trimming: 10 bases; J trimming: 3 bases; junction bases outside the gene matches: 3. Germline-derived CDR1 and CDR2 are MNHEY and SVGAGI. CDR3 region: CATRTSYEQYF. In DNA form, the CDR3 reads TGTGCCACACGGACTAGCTACGAGCAGTACTTC.

Only one count was recorded for this clone. This chain joins TRBV5-1 and TRBJ2-7; 8 bases map to TRBD2. V gave up 0 bases and J gave up 7 bases; unmatched junction bases: 18. The CDR3 consists of 18 residues. In germline, CDR1 is SGHRS, CDR2 YFSETQ. The CDR3 DNA is TGCGCCAGCAGCTTGGGTCAGACGGGAGGGCCGTCGGGGAAGGAGCAGTACTTC. Encoded protein: CASSLGQTGGPSGKEQYF.

The V gene is TRBV6-5, the J gene TRBJ1-6; TRBD1 is a possible D gene (5 bases). V lost 4 bases and J 8 bases, leaving 15 bases between the germline ends. The germline gives CDR1 MNHEY, CDR2 SVGAGI. The CDR3 extends over 15 amino acids. CDR3 in amino acids: CASSWSGRGDSPLHF. In DNA, the CDR3 is TGTGCCAGCAGTTGGTCCGGGAGAGGGGATTCACCCCTCCACTTT.

V and J are TRBV11-1 and TRBJ2-5, with 7 bases lining up with TRBD2. The J segment lost 7 bases and the V segment lost 5 bases, leaving 10 bases of the junction unmatched. This CDR3 spans 14 amino acids. Germline lookup yields CDR1 SGHAT and CDR2 FQDESV (reference sequence). The CDR3 protein is CASSPERGVGTQYF. In DNA, the CDR3 is TGTGCCAGCAGCCCCGAGCGGGGAGTCGGGACCCAGTACTTC.

The chain employs TRBV5-1 and TRBJ2-1; 8 bases align to TRBD2. V shed 0 bases, J shed 6 bases, and the junction held 11 bases outside the gene matches. Germline V gene data show CDR1 as SGHRS and CDR2 as YFSETQ. The CDR3 runs to 17 residues. Written as DNA, the CDR3 is TGCGCCAGCAGCTTGGCTTTTTTAGCGGGAAGGGTCAATGAGCAGTTCTTC. Its translation: CASSLAFLAGRVNEQFF. Complete variable domain (other parts from reference TRBV5-1 and TRBJ2-1): KAGVTQTPRYLIKTRGQQVTLSCSPISGHRSVSWYQQTPGQGLQFLFEYFSETQRNKGNFPGRFSGRQFSNSRSEMNVSTLELGDSALYLCASSLAFLAGRVNEQFFGPGTRLTVL.

CDR3 loop: CAWSRGFGEKLFF. The CDR3 DNA reads as TGTGCCTGGAGCAGGGGGTTTGGTGAAAAACTGTTTTTT. The chain recombines TRBV30 with TRBJ1-4; 7 bases are a match to TRBD1. Germline lookup yields CDR1 GTSNPN and CDR2 SVGIG (reference sequence). J lost 7 bases, V lost 3 bases, and 5 bases had no gene match. The CDR3 is made up of 13 amino acids.

The rearrangement joins TRBV3-1 (or the pseudogene TRBV3-2) to TRBJ1-4; 7 nucleotides match TRBD1. Germline loops: CDR1 LGHDT, CDR2 YNNKEL (reference sequence). This CDR3 has 14 residues. Unmatched junction bases numbered 7, after V lost 5 bases and J lost 7 bases. The CDR3 here is CASSSRQGGEKLFF. CDR3 nucleotide sequence: TGTGCCAGCAGCTCGAGACAGGGCGGTGAAAAACTGTTTTTT.

V is TRBV12-3 or TRBV12-4 and J is TRBJ2-7; D gene unclear. The CDR3 covers 13 residues. V lost 5 bases, J lost 2 bases, and 10 bases lay in between. The CDR3 nucleotides are TGTGCCAGCAGTCCCCTGTCCCCCTACGAGCAGTACTTC. It specifies CASSPLSPYEQYF.

The J gene is TRBJ2-3, the V gene TRBV29-1; D perhaps matches TRBD2 (5 bases). This CDR3 is built from 13 residues. Trimming pared 3 bases from V and 1 base from J, leaving 8 bases between. Germline assignment: CDR1 SQVTM and CDR2 ANQGSEA. The CDR3 loop is CSVDGGRTDTQYF. CDR3 nucleotide sequence: TGCAGCGTTGATGGCGGGCGCACAGATACGCAGTATTTT.

This clone showed up just once. The rearrangement links TRBV5-6 to TRBJ2-7; tentative D call: TRBD1 (6 bases). This CDR3 has 14 amino acids. With 4 bases removed from V and 2 bases from J, the gap between germline ends came to 13 bases. Germline-derived CDR1 and CDR2 are SGHDT and YYEEEE. This chain's CDR3 is CASSVDRSAYEQYF. Here the CDR3 DNA reads TGTGCCAGCAGCGTTGACAGGAGTGCCTACGAGCAGTACTTC.

The rearrangement links TRBV18 to TRBJ1-3; D remains unclear. The CDR3 covers 14 residues. The germline CDR1 and CDR2 sequences are KGHSH and LQKENI. Trimming pared 3 bases from V and 0 bases from J, leaving 6 bases between. Here the CDR3 reads CASSPPISGNTIYF. The CDR3 nucleotides read TGTGCCAGCTCACCTCCTATCTCTGGAAACACCATATATTTT.

The chain recombines TRBV2 with TRBJ2-1; possible D gene TRBD2, 6 bases. From germline, CDR1 is SNHLY and CDR2 FYNNEI. V lost 7 bases to trimming and J lost 4 bases, with 14 bases between them. There are 14 residues in the CDR3. The CDR3 DNA is TGTGCCAGCAAGATTGGAGGAGGGTACAATGAGCAGTTCTTC. It encodes CASKIGGGYNEQFF.

The rearrangement uses TRBV9 and TRBJ2-5, with D possibly matching TRBD2 (6 bases). There are 17 residues in the CDR3. Trimming left V 3 bases short and J 1 base short, with 19 bases between. Germline V gene data show CDR1 as SGDLS and CDR2 as YYNGEE. The CDR3 coding sequence is TGTGCCAGCAGCGCGTCGGGACTGTGGGGGACCCAAGAGACCCAGTACTTC. Translated, it gives CASSASGLWGTQETQYF.

The CDR3 nucleotides read TGTGCCAGCAGGAAGACAGGAAGGAACACTGAAGCTTTCTTT. It specifies CASRKTGRNTEAFF. The rearrangement links TRBV6-5 to TRBJ1-1; maybe TRBD1 (6 bases). Looked up from germline, CDR1 is MNHEY and CDR2 is SVGAGI. V lost 6 bases to trimming and J lost 1 base, with 12 bases between them. The CDR3 loop spans 14 amino acids.

CDR3 region: CASSPSGSTGELFF. The CDR3 DNA follows: TGTGCCAGCAGTCCTAGCGGGAGCACCGGGGAGCTGTTTTTT. This rearrangement joins TRBV6-5 to TRBJ2-2; 10 nucleotides line up with TRBD2. Trimming removed 5 bases from V and 4 bases from J; junction bases left unmatched: 1. CDR3 size: 14 residues. Germline V CDR1 and CDR2: MNHEY, SVGAGI.

The chain combines TRBV7-6 with TRBJ2-7, with 7 bases matching TRBD2. J gave up 4 bases and V 2 bases, and 8 bases lay outside the gene matches. CDR3 length: 15 amino acids. CDR1 is SGHVS, CDR2 FNYEAQ, per germline. CDR3 sequence: CASSLYAGEGYEQYF. The CDR3 DNA reads TGTGCCAGCAGCTTATATGCGGGAGAGGGATACGAGCAGTACTTC.

The V gene is TRBV7-3, the J gene TRBJ2-1; 7 nucleotides align to TRBD1. Trimming cost V 6 bases and J 5 bases; bases outside gene matches: 10. This CDR3 has 15 amino acids. From germline, CDR1 is SGHTA and CDR2 FQGTGA. CDR3 nucleotide sequence: TGTGCCAGCAGACCCAACAGGGGATCAAACAATGAGCAGTTCTTC. Translated, it gives CASRPNRGSNNEQFF. Combining the CDR3 with reference TRBV7-3 and TRBJ2-1 gives the whole variable domain GAGVSQTPSNKVTEKGKYVELRCDPISGHTALYWYRQSLGQGPEFLIYFQGTGAADDSGLPNDRFFAVRPEGSVSTLKIQRTERGDSAVYLCASRPNRGSNNEQFFGPGTRLTVL.

The rearrangement links TRBV3-1 (or the pseudogene TRBV3-2) to TRBJ2-7; D is perhaps TRBD2 (5 bases). V lost 3 bases, J lost 2 bases, and 11 bases lay in between. CDR1 is LGHDT, CDR2 YNNKEL, per germline (reference sequence). This CDR3 is built from 14 residues. CDR3 in amino acids: CASSQFTGTYEQYF. The DNA for the CDR3 is TGTGCCAGCAGCCAGTTTACCGGGACCTACGAGCAGTACTTC.

The chain combines TRBV19 with TRBJ1-6; possibly TRBD1 for D (6 bases). This CDR3 spans 15 amino acids. V shed 3 bases and J shed 8 bases, with 14 bases lying between them. The germline CDR1 and CDR2 sequences are LNHDA and SQIVND (reference sequence). This CDR3 reads CASSIGTRIDSPLHF. In nucleotides, the CDR3 is TGTGCCAGTAGTATCGGGACAAGGATAGATTCACCCCTCCACTTT.

The CDR3 sequence is CASSQVRAGNEKLFF. Written as DNA, the CDR3 is TGTGCCAGCAGCCAAGTCAGGGCTGGTAATGAAAAACTGTTTTTT. The rearrangement uses TRBV3-1 (or the pseudogene TRBV3-2) and TRBJ1-4; TRBD1 is a possible D gene (5 bases). Trimming took off 1 base at V and 4 bases at J, with 10 bases between the two ends. This CDR3 is 15 amino acids long. CDR1 is LGHDT, CDR2 YNNKEL, per germline (reference sequence).

The gene calls are TRBV6-5 and TRBJ2-3; perhaps TRBD2 as D (5 bases). Germline lookup yields CDR1 MNHEY and CDR2 SVGAGI. The CDR3 has 13 residues. Trimming left V 7 bases short and J 2 bases short, with 10 bases between. The CDR3 loop reads CASNLAPTDTQYF. CDR3 in DNA: TGTGCCAGCAATCTAGCCCCCACAGATACGCAGTATTTT.

The chain combines TRBV9 with TRBJ2-7; perhaps TRBD1 as D (6 bases). The CDR3 is 14 amino acids. Germline CDR1 reads SGDLS; CDR2 reads YYNGEE. Trimming shortened V by 4 bases and J by 3 bases, and 14 bases separated the two germline ends. Written as DNA, the CDR3 is TGTGCCAGCAGCCCGGGGACAAATCGCTACGAGCAGTACTTC. The encoded protein is CASSPGTNRYEQYF.

The gene calls are TRBV10-3 and TRBJ2-7; D is perhaps TRBD1 (5 bases). The CDR3 contains 14 residues. Trimming removed 4 bases from V and 5 bases from J, with 15 bases in between. The germline CDR1 and CDR2 sequences are ENHRY and SYGVKD. CDR3 sequence reads: CAISGTPRFDEQYF. CDR3 DNA sequence: TGTGCCATCAGTGGGACACCTCGATTCGACGAGCAGTACTTC.

This chain uses TRBV5-6 with TRBJ2-1, with D perhaps TRBD1 (6 bases). Germline values: CDR1 SGHDT, CDR2 YYEEEE. The V gene lost 0 bases and the J gene lost 7 bases, with 14 bases spanning the gap. The CDR3 is made up of 15 amino acids. In DNA, the CDR3 is TGTGCCAGCAGCTTGGCCAGGGGCGGTTGGAATGAGCAGTTCTTC. Translating gives CASSLARGGWNEQFF.